The 4 T cell receptor beta chains below come from one sample, sequenced in a study of blood T cell repertoires in COVID-19. Sequencing used immunoSEQ multiplex PCR; TCRdb keeps in-frame clones, though not all of them. The sample comprises 100,000 to 150,000 clones, around 85% of which are singletons, and roughly 3% rests with the top ten. Source material: peripheral blood. These receptors all come from a woman at least 80 years old with COVID-19, enrolled during active disease.

This clone was observed once. The chain combines TRBV3-1 (or the pseudogene TRBV3-2) with TRBJ2-5; tentatively, D is TRBD2 (5 bases). The V gene lost 2 bases and the J gene lost 2 bases, with 12 bases spanning the gap. The CDR3 runs 15 residues. CDR1 and CDR2 from the germline V gene are LGHDT and YNNKEL (reference sequence). The CDR3 DNA sequence: TGTGCCAGCAGCCAATTGAGCGGTGGGCAAGAGACCCAGTACTTC. The encoded protein is CASSQLSGGQETQYF.

This clone was counted between two and nine times. The V gene is TRBV11-1, the J gene TRBJ1-1; possibly TRBD1 for D (6 bases). The V end lost 1 base, the J end lost 0 bases, and 9 bases lay between the germline ends. There are 15 residues in the CDR3. Germline CDR1 is SGHAT and CDR2 is FQDESV (reference sequence). This CDR3 is CASSLGTGMNTEAFF. The DNA of the CDR3 is TGTGCCAGCAGCTTAGGTACAGGGATGAACACTGAAGCTTTCTTT.

This clone was recorded a few times. V is TRBV5-1 and J is TRBJ1-1, with D perhaps matching TRBD1 (5 bases). V shed 4 bases and J shed 2 bases, with 21 bases lying between them. The CDR3 runs to 17 residues. Per germline, CDR1 SGHRS and CDR2 YFSETQ. The CDR3 nucleotides read TGCGCCAGCAGCCTACGGACGGGTCCGGGGGTAAACACTGAAGCTTTCTTT. Encoded protein: CASSLRTGPGVNTEAFF. The full variable domain, in which reference TRBV5-1 and TRBJ1-1 provide the parts outside the CDR3, is KAGVTQTPRYLIKTRGQQVTLSCSPISGHRSVSWYQQTPGQGLQFLFEYFSETQRNKGNFPGRFSGRQFSNSRSEMNVSTLELGDSALYLCASSLRTGPGVNTEAFFGQGTRLTVV.

J is TRBJ2-5 and V is TRBV9, with D possibly being TRBD1 (5 bases). In germline, CDR1 is SGDLS, CDR2 YYNGEE. CDR3 length: 17 residues. Trimming cost V 5 bases and J 2 bases, with 22 bases left between them. As DNA, the CDR3 is TGTGCCAGCAGGGTGTTCAGTAATAAGGGGAAACAAGAGACCCAGTACTTC. Amino acid sequence: CASRVFSNKGKQETQYF.